This T cell receptor beta chain was retrieved from a study of shared clonotypes between healthy human individuals. In the case of this clone: Its antigen is unknown.

HIV-negative, healthy adults without recent acute infections or vaccinations were the donors. The investigators split CD4+ cells into a CD45RA+ naive subset and a CD45RA-negative memory subset. This CDR3 contains 14 residues. Germline V gives CDR1 SGDLS, CDR2 YYNGEE. V was trimmed by 4 bases and J by 0 bases, leaving 11 bases between them. The assay was immunoSEQ multiplex PCR, and TCRdb's table has in-frame clones only and misses some. Of 1.6 million or so clones in the sample, 98% were seen once. Study-level points and caveats: Large depth notwithstanding, sorted-subset sequencing proved incomplete by rarefaction. Depth of sequencing was expected to influence donor clonotype sharing.

Specimen: naive CD4+ T cells sorted from blood. Specified subset: CD45RA+ positively selected. The source of this sequence is a man aged 30 to 39 in good health. V usage is TRBV9 and J usage is TRBJ2-7; D remains unclear. CDR3 DNA sequence: TGTGCCAGCAGCTCCCAAGGATTCTCCTACGAGCAGTACTTC. It yields the protein CASSSQGFSYEQYF.